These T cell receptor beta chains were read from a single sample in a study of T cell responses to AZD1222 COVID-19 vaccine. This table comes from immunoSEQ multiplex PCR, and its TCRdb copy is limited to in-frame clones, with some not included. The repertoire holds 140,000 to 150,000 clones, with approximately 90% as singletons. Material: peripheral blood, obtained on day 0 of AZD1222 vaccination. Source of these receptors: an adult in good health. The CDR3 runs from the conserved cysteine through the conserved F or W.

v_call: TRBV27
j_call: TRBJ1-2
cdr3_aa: CASRPSLGGRGYTF

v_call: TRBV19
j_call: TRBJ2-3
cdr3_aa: CASSSVRDTQYF

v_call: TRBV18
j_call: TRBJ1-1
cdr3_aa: CASSIQAGNTEAFF

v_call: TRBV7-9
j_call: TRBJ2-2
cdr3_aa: CASKGTTTGELFF

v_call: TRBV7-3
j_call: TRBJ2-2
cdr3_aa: CASSLQGTGELFF

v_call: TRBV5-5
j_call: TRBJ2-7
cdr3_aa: CASSFPGSSYEQYF

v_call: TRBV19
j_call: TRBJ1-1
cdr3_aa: CASSTISGLGAFF

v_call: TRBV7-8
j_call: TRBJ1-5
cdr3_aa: CASSPAPGGNQPQHF

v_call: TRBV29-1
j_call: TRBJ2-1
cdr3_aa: CSARTSGSWLSYNEQFF

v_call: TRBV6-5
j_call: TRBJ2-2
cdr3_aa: CASSFLTGELFF

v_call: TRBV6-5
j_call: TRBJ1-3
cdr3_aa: CASWDRLNTIYF

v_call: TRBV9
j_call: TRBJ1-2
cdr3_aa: CASSAGTAPNYGYTF

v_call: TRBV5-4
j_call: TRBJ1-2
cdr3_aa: CASSLDRSFYGYTF

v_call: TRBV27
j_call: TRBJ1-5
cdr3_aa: CASSLGQGQPQHF

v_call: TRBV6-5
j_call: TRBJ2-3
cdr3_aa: CASTPGLADTQYF

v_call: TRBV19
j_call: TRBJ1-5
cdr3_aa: CASRPQGGNQPQHF

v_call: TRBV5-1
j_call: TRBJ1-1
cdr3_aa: CASSLEEDTEAFF

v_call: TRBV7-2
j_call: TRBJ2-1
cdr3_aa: CASSLSRTGGNEQFF

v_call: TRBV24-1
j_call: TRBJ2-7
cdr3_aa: CASGTGAGEQYF

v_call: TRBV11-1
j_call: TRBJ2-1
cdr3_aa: CASSPRLAGGLEFF

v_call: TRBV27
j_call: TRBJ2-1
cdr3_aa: CASIPGQGYYNEQFF

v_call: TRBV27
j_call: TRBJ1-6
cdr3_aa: CASGDRDNSPLHF

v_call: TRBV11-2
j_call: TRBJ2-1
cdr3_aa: CASSQPGLELYNEQFF

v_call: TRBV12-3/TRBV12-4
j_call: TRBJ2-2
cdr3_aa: CASSFGPGELFF

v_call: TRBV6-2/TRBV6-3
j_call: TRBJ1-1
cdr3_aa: CASSDGFEAFF

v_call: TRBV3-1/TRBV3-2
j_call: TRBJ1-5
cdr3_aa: CASSRGWNQPQHF

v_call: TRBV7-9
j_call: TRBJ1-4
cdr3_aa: CASTKTGTNEKLFF

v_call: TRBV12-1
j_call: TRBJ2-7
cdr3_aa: CASSFHRSTLSEQYF

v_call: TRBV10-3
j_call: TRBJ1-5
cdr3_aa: CAISGERGNSNQPQHF